This T cell receptor (beta chain) was sequenced during a study of blood T cell repertoires in COVID-19 (TCRdb year 2020). Regarding the complete study: The collaborator samples originated in the United States, Italy and Spain and spanned the acute and convalescent phases of COVID-19. The prospective study material was composed of cDNA or gDNA derived from T cells, B-cell-depleted T cells, or PBMCs. The dataset comprised deeply sampled blood TCRbeta repertoires from subjects exposed to, actively infected with, or recovered from COVID-19. The repertoires were made available in a free public database intended to serve as a resource for research on the immune response to SARS-CoV-2. The samples were drawn from the first 160 participants of the ongoing ImmuneRACE study and from over 950 subjects provided by 6 global collaborators. Sample metadata almost always included a de-identified subject ID, COVID-19 status, age in years and sex. Where available, HLA class I and class II types were taken from metadata supplied by the sample provider and were not determined by assay-based typing. The research as a whole found: Clinical and demographic metadata were provided uncurated, with the amount varying by source and participant.

TCRbeta CDR3 regions were amplified from genomic DNA by means of the immunoSEQ Assay, a bias-controlled multiplex PCR. The study's own analysis went as follows. Nucleated cell counts per sample were estimated from amplification of reference gene primers within the assay. Sequence reads were collapsed and filtered to measure the absolute abundance of every unique TCRbeta CDR3 rearrangement. Productive Simpson clonality was computed per sample as the square root of Simpson's diversity index over productive rearrangements. Sourced from immuneACCESS, this table was stored by TCRdb with only in-frame sequences that have V and J called. A share of the clones is absent; for the studies checked, an unresolved V gene accounts for under half, and the remainder has no known explanation. V, J and clone size are taken as reported in that table, and D and trimming were inferred from the DNA itself. Across this sample there are over 95,000 clones, with more than 65% seen only once. In total, the top ten clones hold about 1.6% of the sample.

Whole blood was collected in K2EDTA tubes by collaborating institutions according to the institutions' own protocols. For TCRbeta analysis, collaborators shipped samples as frozen whole blood, isolated PBMCs, or DNA extracted from either of those sample types. Here V drops 4 bases and J drops 4 bases, and the junction holds 6 bases not matched to any gene. Taken from the germline V gene (reference sequence), the CDR1 and CDR2 loops are LGHDT and YNNKEL. Including cysteine and phenylalanine, the CDR3 has 16 amino acids. The only DNA kept is the CDR3, 48 bases in frame from the first base. Worth noting for this clone: What antigen it recognizes has not been identified. Base qualities are not recorded, but no much larger clone differs from it by a single base.

This TCR derives from a man between 45 and 60 years old with acute or convalescent COVID-19. Sequenced material: peripheral blood. Here the chain combines TRBV3-1 (or the pseudogene TRBV3-2) and TRBJ2-2; TRBD1 matches 10 bases in the middle. The nucleotide sequence reads TGTGCCAGCAGCCTTAGACAGGGGGCCATCACCGGGGAGCTGTTTTTT. This sequence encodes CASSLRQGAITGELFF.